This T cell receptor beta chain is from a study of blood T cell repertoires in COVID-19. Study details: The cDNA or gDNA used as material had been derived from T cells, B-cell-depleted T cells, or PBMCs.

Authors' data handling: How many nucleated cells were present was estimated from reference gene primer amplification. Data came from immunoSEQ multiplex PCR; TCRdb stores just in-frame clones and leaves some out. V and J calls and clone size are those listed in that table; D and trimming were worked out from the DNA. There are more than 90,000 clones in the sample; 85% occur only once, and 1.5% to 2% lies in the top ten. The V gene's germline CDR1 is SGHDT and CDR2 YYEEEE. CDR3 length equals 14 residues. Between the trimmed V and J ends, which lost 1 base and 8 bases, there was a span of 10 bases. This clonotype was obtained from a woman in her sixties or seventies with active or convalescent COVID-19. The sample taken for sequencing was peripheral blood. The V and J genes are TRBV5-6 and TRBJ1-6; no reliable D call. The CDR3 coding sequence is TGTGCCAGCAGCTTGATCGGGCGGGATTCACCCCTCCACTTT. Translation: CASSLIGRDSPLHF.